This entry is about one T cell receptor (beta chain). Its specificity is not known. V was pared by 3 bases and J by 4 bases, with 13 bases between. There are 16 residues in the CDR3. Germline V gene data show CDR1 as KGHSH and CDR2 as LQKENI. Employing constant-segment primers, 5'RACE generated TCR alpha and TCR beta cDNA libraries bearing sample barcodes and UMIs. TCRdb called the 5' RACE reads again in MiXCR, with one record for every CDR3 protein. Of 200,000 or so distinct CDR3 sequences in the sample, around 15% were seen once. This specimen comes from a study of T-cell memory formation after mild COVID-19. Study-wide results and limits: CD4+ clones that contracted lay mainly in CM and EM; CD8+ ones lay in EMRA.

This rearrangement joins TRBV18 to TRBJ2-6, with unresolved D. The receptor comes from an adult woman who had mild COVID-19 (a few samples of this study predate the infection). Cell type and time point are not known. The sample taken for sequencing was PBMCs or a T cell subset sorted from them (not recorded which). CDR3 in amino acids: CASSPGMGAGANVLTF. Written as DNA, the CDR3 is TGTGCCAGCTCACCTGGTATGGGTGCGGGGGCCAACGTCCTGACTTTC.